Listed here are 26 T cell receptor beta chains from one sample, sequenced in a study of T cells after yellow fever vaccination. TCRdb processed the 5' RACE reads anew with MiXCR; each CDR3 protein has one entry. The sample contains approximately 170,000 distinct CDR3 sequences, about 10% of which appear only once. The specimen comprised CD8+ T cells sorted from PBMCs, sampled 15 days after the yellow fever booster vaccination. The receptors here all came from a young man who received the YFV17D yellow fever vaccine.

The chain carries TRBV20-1 and TRBJ1-5; no reliable D call. The germline V gene encodes CDR1 DFQATT and CDR2 SNEGSKA (reference sequence). The V end was cut by 0 bases, the J end by 4 bases, with 13 bases between. This CDR3 spans 15 amino acids. The CDR3, as DNA: TGCAGTGCTAGAGATCGGGCAGCGACTAATCAGCCCCAGCATTTT. Amino acids: CSARDRAATNQPQHF.

This clonotype came up a few times. The genes are TRBV11-2 and TRBJ2-3; D is perhaps TRBD1 or TRBD2 (7 bases each). V was pared by 5 bases and J by 4 bases, with 16 bases between. The CDR3 length is 15 residues. CDR1 and CDR2 (germline): SGHAT, FQNNGV. CDR3: CASSQHSGGADTQYF. The DNA for the CDR3 is TGTGCCAGCAGCCAGCATTCAGGGGGGGCAGATACGCAGTATTTT.

This clonotype was counted a few times. The chain uses TRBV4-3 and TRBJ2-5; 7 bases match TRBD2. The V gene end was trimmed by 3 bases and the J gene end by 1 base; junction bases not matched to a gene: 5. The CDR3 spans 15 residues. Germline V gene sequence: CDR1 LGHNA, CDR2 YSLEER. The CDR3: CASSHGSSGQETQYF. The CDR3 DNA sequence: TGCGCCAGCAGCCACGGCTCTAGCGGCCAAGAGACCCAGTACTTC.

This clonotype was recorded at least ten times. The genes are TRBV4-3 and TRBJ2-7; no clear D. The CDR3 has 10 amino acids. Germline CDR1 is LGHNA and CDR2 is YSLEER. V was cut by 8 bases and J by 3 bases, with 5 bases left in between. For the CDR3, the DNA is TGCGCCAGCCCCTACTACGAGCAGTACGTC. This gives the protein CASPYYEQYV.

This clonotype was seen ten or more times. The chain couples TRBV5-4 to TRBJ2-1; D remains ambiguous. This CDR3 has 11 residues. V dropped 5 bases and J dropped 6 bases, with 6 bases sitting between them. Germline values: CDR1 SGHNT, CDR2 YYREEE (reference sequence). The CDR3: CASSLTNEQFF. CDR3 DNA sequence: TGTGCCAGCAGTTTAACCAATGAGCAGTTCTTC.

The V call is TRBV6-5, the J call TRBJ2-7; D gene unclear. CDR3 length: 17 residues. With 2 bases removed from V and 0 bases from J, the gap between germline ends came to 17 bases. Germline assignment: CDR1 MNHEY and CDR2 SVGAGI. The CDR3, as DNA: TGTGCCAGCAGTTACCCCGGCACAAGGATCAGCTCCTACGAGCAGTACTTC. Protein: CASSYPGTRISSYEQYF.

This chain joins TRBV7-9 and TRBJ1-1; D might be TRBD1 (5 bases). Germline CDR1 and CDR2: SEHNR and FQNEAQ (reference sequence). V was shortened by 3 bases and J by 10 bases, with 15 bases between the two germline ends. The CDR3 has 13 residues. In DNA, the CDR3 is TGTGCCAGCAGCTTTACCCCCTCGGGGGGAGCTTTCTTT. This gives the protein CASSFTPSGGAFF.

This clonotype has a count of ten or more. The chain employs TRBV12-3 or TRBV12-4 and TRBJ2-2, with D uncertain. Between the trimmed V and J ends, which lost 3 bases and 2 bases, there was a span of 10 bases. This CDR3 spans 15 amino acids. CDR3 sequence: CASSFEESNTGELFF. In DNA, the CDR3 is TGTGCCAGCAGTTTTGAAGAATCTAACACCGGGGAGCTGTTTTTT.

Many counts were recorded for this clonotype. V is TRBV5-1 and J is TRBJ2-3; D remains unclear. The germline V gene has CDR1 SGHRS and CDR2 YFSETQ. The CDR3 is 16 residues long. V lost 6 bases and J 4 bases, leaving 21 bases between the germline ends. The CDR3 bases are TGCGCCAGCAAATTTTTGATTGGTCCCGTGGCAGATACGCAGTATTTT. Translation: CASKFLIGPVADTQYF.

This clonotype has more than one count but fewer than ten. J is TRBJ2-7 and V is TRBV4-1; 10 bases match TRBD1. Germline V gene sequence: CDR1 MGHRA, CDR2 YSYEKL. The junction had 3 bases not matched to a gene; V was cut back by 1 base and J by 3 bases. CDR3 size: 15 residues. The CDR3, as DNA: TGCGCCAGCAGCCAAGCAGACAGGGGGCTCTACGAGCAGTACTTC. Translating gives CASSQADRGLYEQYF.

This clonotype was recorded at least ten times. V gene TRBV5-1 combines with J gene TRBJ2-3, with 8 bases aligning to TRBD2. CDR1 and CDR2 from the germline V gene are SGHRS and YFSETQ. V was clipped by 2 bases and J by 2 bases; unmatched bases: 4. The CDR3 loop spans 15 amino acids. The CDR3 region is CASSFGTSYTDTQYF. DNA for the CDR3: TGCGCCAGCAGCTTCGGGACTAGTTACACAGATACGCAGTATTTT.

This clonotype was recorded at least ten times. The chain recombines TRBV5-1 with TRBJ2-1; D remains unclear. This CDR3 spans 16 amino acids. Germline V lookup: CDR1 SGHRS, CDR2 YFSETQ. V lost 4 bases to trimming and J lost 0 bases, with 14 bases between them. The DNA for the CDR3 is TGCGCCAGCAGCGCCTACAGACTTAGCTCCTACAATGAGCAGTTCTTC. It is translated as CASSAYRLSSYNEQFF.

This chain links TRBV6-5 with TRBJ2-7; D may match TRBD1 or TRBD2 (5 bases each). CDR1 MNHEY and CDR2 SVGAGI come from the germline V gene. The CDR3 sequence is 14 residues long. Deletions cut 4 bases from V and 3 bases from J, with 13 bases between. CDR3 sequence: CASSLGGQSYEQYF. The CDR3 DNA sequence: TGTGCCAGCAGTTTAGGAGGACAAAGCTACGAGCAGTACTTC.

This clonotype was observed a handful of times. The V gene is TRBV7-9, the J gene TRBJ2-7; a weak D match, TRBD1 (5 bases). This CDR3 has 14 residues. The germline V gene has CDR1 SEHNR and CDR2 FQNEAQ (reference sequence). V lost 3 bases and J 0 bases, leaving 9 bases between the germline ends. Written as DNA, the CDR3 is TGTGCCAGCAGCTTTAGGGGCAGCTCCTACGAGCAGTACTTC. Translated: CASSFRGSSYEQYF. The variable domain in full, with the rest retrieved from reference TRBV7-9 and TRBJ2-7, is DTGVSQNPRHKITKRGQNVTFRCDPISEHNRLYWYRQTLGQGPEFLTYFQNEAQLEKSRLLSDRFSAERPKGSFSTLEIQRTEQGDSAMYLCASSFRGSSYEQYFGPGTRLTVT.

The J gene is TRBJ1-5, the V gene TRBV12-3 or TRBV12-4, with 9 bases fitting TRBD1. There are 15 residues in the CDR3. V dropped 5 bases and J dropped 2; count of bases not matched to a gene: 4. Here the CDR3 DNA reads TGTGCCAGCAGTATGGGACAGGGCGGCAATCAGCCCCAGCATTTT. Its protein product is CASSMGQGGNQPQHF.

The J gene is TRBJ1-4, the V gene TRBV4-1, with D tentatively TRBD1 (6 bases). Germline-derived CDR1 and CDR2 are MGHRA and YSYEKL. This CDR3 region has 12 residues. V lost 7 bases and J 7 bases, leaving 10 bases between the germline ends. CDR3 coding DNA: TGCGCCAGCAAGGGGGGAGGTGAAAAACTGTTTTTT. It translates to CASKGGGEKLFF.

The chain is built from TRBV7-9 and TRBJ2-7; 7 bases line up with TRBD2. CDR3 length: 16 amino acids. The junction had 13 bases not matched to a gene; V was cut back by 4 bases and J by 4 bases. Germline V gene data show CDR1 as SEHNR and CDR2 as FQNEAQ (reference sequence). The CDR3 sequence: CASSSLGGTSNYEQYF. The CDR3 DNA is TGTGCCAGCAGCTCACTGGGGGGGACTTCCAATTACGAGCAGTACTTC.

This clonotype was detected only a few times. The V gene is TRBV6-2 or TRBV6-3, the J gene TRBJ2-1, with D possibly TRBD2 on 6 matching bases. The CDR3 runs 14 residues. The V end was cut by 6 bases, the J end by 2 bases, with 11 bases between. Germline V lookup: CDR1 MNHEY, CDR2 SVGEGT. The CDR3 sequence: CASRTWGAYNEQFF. The CDR3 DNA sequence: TGTGCCAGCAGGACCTGGGGGGCCTACAATGAGCAGTTCTTC.

This clonotype was picked up a small number of times. This chain uses TRBV6-2 or TRBV6-3 with TRBJ2-5, with 7 bases matching TRBD2. Germline V gives CDR1 MNHEY, CDR2 SVGEGT. The CDR3 spans 13 residues. The V gene end was trimmed by 8 bases and the J gene end by 5 bases; junction bases not matched to a gene: 8. Here the CDR3 DNA reads TGTGCCAGCGCACTAGCGCCTGTGGAGACCCAGTACTTC. Encoded protein: CASALAPVETQYF.

The CDR3 reads CASSPWDTKETQYF. DNA for the CDR3: TGTGCCAGCAGTCCGTGGGACACCAAAGAGACCCAGTACTTC. This chain connects TRBV12-3 or TRBV12-4 to TRBJ2-5, with D possibly matching TRBD1 (6 bases). V shed 5 bases and J shed 3 bases, with 13 bases lying between them. The CDR3 consists of 14 residues.

This clonotype was counted a few times. The chain employs TRBV4-3 and TRBJ1-4, with D maybe TRBD1 (6 bases). CDR1 and CDR2 (germline): LGHNA, YSLEER. V lost 3 bases to trimming and J lost 3 bases, with 23 bases between them. The CDR3 loop spans 19 amino acids. CDR3 region: CASSQGAGVPTVPNEKLFF. The CDR3 coding sequence is TGCGCCAGCAGCCAGGGGGCAGGCGTCCCTACTGTACCTAATGAAAAACTGTTTTTT.

This clonotype was found a few times. V is TRBV6-2 or TRBV6-3 and J is TRBJ2-2; 7 nucleotides match TRBD1. Trimming cost V 5 bases and J 4 bases; bases outside gene matches: 10. The germline V gene has CDR1 MNHEY and CDR2 SVGEGT. The CDR3 loop spans 16 amino acids. The CDR3 loop reads CASSRLGTGATGELFF. DNA of the CDR3: TGTGCCAGCAGTCGGCTGGGCACAGGGGCCACCGGGGAGCTGTTTTTT.

This clonotype was seen a few times. The chain joins TRBV4-1 to TRBJ1-1; D not certain. V lost 1 base, J lost 1 base, and 7 bases lay in between. Per the germline V gene, CDR1 is MGHRA and CDR2 is YSYEKL. The CDR3 spans 14 residues. The CDR3 spells CASSQVGPNTEAFF. Written as DNA, the CDR3 is TGCGCCAGCAGCCAAGTTGGCCCGAACACTGAAGCTTTCTTT.

The table lists this clonotype with a few counts. The chain has TRBV7-9 and TRBJ2-2; 7 bases map to TRBD1. The CDR3 extends over 18 amino acids. The ends lost 1 base at V and 2 bases at J; junction bases unmatched: 10. CDR1 and CDR2 (germline): SEHNR, FQNEAQ (reference sequence). Written as DNA, the CDR3 is TGTGCCAGCAGCTTAGTCGCGACAGGGCGATCAAACACCGGGGAGCTGTTTTTT. It is translated as CASSLVATGRSNTGELFF.

This clonotype has more than one count but fewer than ten. V and J are TRBV20-1 and TRBJ1-5; a possible D gene is TRBD1 (5 bases). Germline V gives CDR1 DFQATT, CDR2 SNEGSKA (reference sequence). V lost 0 bases and J 5 bases, leaving 14 bases between the germline ends. The CDR3 runs 15 residues. The CDR3 sequence is CSARDGYLGDQPQHF. The CDR3 nucleotides are TGCAGTGCTAGAGACGGCTACTTAGGGGATCAGCCCCAGCATTTT.

The chain has TRBV4-1 and TRBJ2-3, with D possibly being TRBD2 (5 bases). The CDR3 covers 15 residues. V was clipped by 4 bases and J by 1 base, with 12 bases between them. Looked up from germline, CDR1 is MGHRA and CDR2 is YSYEKL. CDR3 nucleotide sequence: TGCGCCAGCAGCCTGAAGGAGCGGCGCACAGATACGCAGTATTTT. Amino acid sequence: CASSLKERRTDTQYF.